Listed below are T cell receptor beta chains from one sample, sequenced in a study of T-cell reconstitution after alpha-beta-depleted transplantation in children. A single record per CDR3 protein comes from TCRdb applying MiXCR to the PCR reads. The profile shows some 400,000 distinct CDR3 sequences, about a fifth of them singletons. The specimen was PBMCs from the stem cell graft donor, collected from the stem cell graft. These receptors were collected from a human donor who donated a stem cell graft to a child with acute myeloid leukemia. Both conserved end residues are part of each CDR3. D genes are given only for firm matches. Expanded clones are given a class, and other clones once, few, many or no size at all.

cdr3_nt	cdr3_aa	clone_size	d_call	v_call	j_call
TGCAGTGCCAAGAACCCCTACGAGCAGTACTTC	CSAKNPYEQYF	NA	NA	TRBV20-1	TRBJ2-7
TGTGCCAGCAGCTTACCCAAGGACGGTCAGACTATGGCCAAAAACATTCAGTACTTC	CASSLPKDGQTMAKNIQYF	few	NA	TRBV11-2	TRBJ2-4
TGCGCCAGCAGCTGGATAGCGGGAGGGATCCCCTACAATGAGCAGTTCTTC	CASSWIAGGIPYNEQFF	NA	TRBD2	TRBV5-1	TRBJ2-1
TGTGCCAGCAGTTTAGTAACGCCTTATAGCAATCAGCCCCAGCATTTT	CASSLVTPYSNQPQHF	few	NA	TRBV27	TRBJ1-5
TGCAGTGTCCGGGGGGTCTATGGCTACACCTTC	CSVRGVYGYTF	NA	NA	TRBV20-1	TRBJ1-2
TGCGCCAGCAGCCTAGAGCTAGCGGGAAACGGCTATGAGCAGTTCTTC	CASSLELAGNGYEQFF	NA	TRBD2	TRBV5-1	TRBJ2-1
TGTGCCAGCACCCCGGGGCCAGGGCAGAACGAGCAGTACTTC	CASTPGPGQNEQYF	NA	NA	TRBV6-1	TRBJ2-7
TGTGCCAGCAGGGCTGAGGGACAGAAGCGCTCTGGGGCCAACGTCCTGACTTTC	CASRAEGQKRSGANVLTF	few	TRBD1	TRBV4-2	TRBJ2-6
TGTGCCAGCAGCTACAGGGTGGGTCAGCCCCAGCATTTT	CASSYRVGQPQHF	few	NA	TRBV12-3/TRBV12-4	TRBJ1-5
TGCGCCAGCACCTGGGGGACCGAGCAGTACTTC	CASTWGTEQYF	NA	NA	TRBV5-1	TRBJ2-7
TGCGCCAGCAGCCAACGGACTAGCGGATCAACGGGGGAGACCCAGTACTTC	CASSQRTSGSTGETQYF	few	TRBD2	TRBV4-1	TRBJ2-5
TGTGCCAGCTCACCGAGGGTACAAGAGACCCAGTACTTC	CASSPRVQETQYF	few	NA	TRBV18	TRBJ2-5
TGCAGTGCAGGCGGGGGACAGCGCACAGATACGCAGTATTTT	CSAGGGQRTDTQYF	many	NA	TRBV20-1	TRBJ2-3
TGCAGTGCAATGTTGCGGACAGGGACTAGCAAGACCCAGTACTTC	CSAMLRTGTSKTQYF	many	NA	TRBV20-1	TRBJ2-5
TGTGCCAGCAGCCAAGATGGGGAAACTAGCGATACGCAGTATTTT	CASSQDGETSDTQYF	NA	NA	TRBV4-2	TRBJ2-3
TGTGCCAGCAGTGATTTGGCGGGTACGTCCTACAATGAGCAGTTCTTC	CASSDLAGTSYNEQFF	NA	NA	TRBV25-1	TRBJ2-1
TGTGCCAGCAGCTTTAACAGGGGCAGGGATGGCTACACCTTC	CASSFNRGRDGYTF	NA	TRBD1	TRBV7-2	TRBJ1-2
TGCAGCGTTGTCCGACAGGGGAGGCCCTACAATGAGCAGTTCTTC	CSVVRQGRPYNEQFF	NA	TRBD1	TRBV29-1	TRBJ2-1